A single sample is the source of the 3 T cell receptor beta chains below, sequenced in a study of control samples from healthy donors and cancer patients. This table comes from immunoSEQ multiplex PCR, and its TCRdb copy is limited to in-frame clones, with some not included. The sample holds 45,000 to 65,000 clones; about nine tenths are singletons and the top ten take 40%. Specimen: PBMCs. Source of these receptors: a man aged 50-59 years with head and neck cancer.

V gene TRBV5-1 combines with J gene TRBJ2-2, with TRBD1 identical over 11 bases. Germline V gene lookup returns CDR1 SGHRS and CDR2 YFSETQ. The CDR3 totals 16 residues. V shed 2 bases, J shed 5 bases, and the junction held 5 bases outside the gene matches. CDR3 region: CASSLPGQGGTGELFF. The CDR3 DNA is TGCGCCAGCAGCTTACCGGGACAGGGGGGAACCGGGGAGCTGTTTTTT.

The chain recombines TRBV29-1 with TRBJ2-3; 9 nucleotides line up with TRBD1. There are 13 residues in the CDR3. V dropped 7 bases and J dropped 3; count of bases not matched to a gene: 5. Germline V lookup: CDR1 SQVTM, CDR2 ANQGSEA. CDR3 amino acids: CSARQGGTDTQYF. As DNA, the CDR3 is TGCAGCGCCCGACAGGGGGGAACAGATACGCAGTATTTT.

The gene calls are TRBV19 and TRBJ2-2, with D unresolved. V gave up 6 bases and J gave up 5 bases, with 10 bases separating them. Germline V gene sequence: CDR1 LNHDA, CDR2 SQIVND (reference sequence). This CDR3 is 13 amino acids long. The CDR3 DNA follows: TGTGCCAGTAGCATCACAGTGACCGGGGAGCTGTTTTTT. It translates to CASSITVTGELFF.